The rows below give T cell receptor beta chains drawn from one sample of a study of molecular identifiers for immune sequencing clone quantification. TCRdb itself ran the PCR reads through MiXCR, one entry per CDR3 protein. The sample carries more than 300,000 distinct CDR3 sequences, about 21% recorded once. Sequenced: naive CD8+ T cells from blood, with Jurkat cell RNA spiked in. Receptors were obtained from a human donor in good health. Some libraries in this study had Jurkat cell RNA spiked in. Each CDR3 is given with its conserved first and last residue. The order of the fields is clone size, J gene, V gene, CDR3 protein. Rows may omit the clone size; those that give it use once, few, many or a size class.

clone size: many; J gene: TRBJ2-7; V gene: TRBV5-1; CDR3 protein: CASSPGQGKPYEQYF
clone size: many; J gene: TRBJ2-3; V gene: TRBV29-1; CDR3 protein: CSVESPTSGTTDTQYF
clone size: few; J gene: TRBJ2-3; V gene: TRBV3-1; CDR3 protein: CASSQLREANTDTQYF
clone size: many; J gene: TRBJ2-2; V gene: TRBV7-9; CDR3 protein: CASSQTTSRTGELFF
clone size: many; J gene: TRBJ2-5; V gene: TRBV5-6; CDR3 protein: CASSLYREFNQETQYF
clone size: -; J gene: TRBJ1-1; V gene: TRBV30; CDR3 protein: CAWSPTGFNTEAFF
clone size: -; J gene: TRBJ2-7; V gene: TRBV7-9; CDR3 protein: CASSSPHPDGGRVYEQYF
clone size: few; J gene: TRBJ1-1; V gene: TRBV29-1; CDR3 protein: CSVEDNGTEAFF
clone size: many; J gene: TRBJ2-7; V gene: TRBV7-9; CDR3 protein: CASSSIGPEQYF
clone size: many; J gene: TRBJ2-1; V gene: TRBV12-3/TRBV12-4; CDR3 protein: CAISSGGPNEQFF
clone size: many; J gene: TRBJ2-7; V gene: TRBV28; CDR3 protein: CASSTHTLTGTKTYEQYF
clone size: -; J gene: TRBJ2-3; V gene: TRBV4-3; CDR3 protein: CASSQEATSDGTDAQYF
clone size: many; J gene: TRBJ2-3; V gene: TRBV13; CDR3 protein: CASSSPGTDTQYF
clone size: many; J gene: TRBJ2-2; V gene: TRBV12-3/TRBV12-4; CDR3 protein: CASSAAGEGTGELFF
clone size: many; J gene: TRBJ2-7; V gene: TRBV7-9; CDR3 protein: CASSPAPDRDYEQYF
clone size: many; J gene: TRBJ1-5; V gene: TRBV6-5; CDR3 protein: CASSYGTHQPQHF
clone size: many; J gene: TRBJ2-7; V gene: TRBV29-1; CDR3 protein: CSVENGQGQSYEQYF
clone size: few; J gene: TRBJ2-5; V gene: TRBV30; CDR3 protein: CAWSEFVDQETQYF
clone size: many; J gene: TRBJ1-4; V gene: TRBV7-9; CDR3 protein: CASTPGLLHEKLFF
clone size: many; J gene: TRBJ2-3; V gene: TRBV24-1; CDR3 protein: CATSDYGYTQYF
clone size: many; J gene: TRBJ2-3; V gene: TRBV4-3; CDR3 protein: CASSPGTVRGGTDTQYF
clone size: -; J gene: TRBJ2-7; V gene: TRBV27; CDR3 protein: CASSPSGRTFYEQYF
clone size: many; J gene: TRBJ2-7; V gene: TRBV10-3; CDR3 protein: CAISESMDTNSYEQYF
clone size: few; J gene: TRBJ2-1; V gene: TRBV12-3/TRBV12-4; CDR3 protein: CASSLPPGLAGNEQFF
clone size: many; J gene: TRBJ1-4; V gene: TRBV18; CDR3 protein: CASSPGVANEKLFF
clone size: -; J gene: TRBJ1-1; V gene: TRBV4-3; CDR3 protein: CASSQSGRAKNTEAFF
clone size: many; J gene: TRBJ2-5; V gene: TRBV12-5; CDR3 protein: CASGLAHAQETQYF
clone size: many; J gene: TRBJ1-1; V gene: TRBV20-1; CDR3 protein: CSARDFHSNTEAFF
clone size: many; J gene: TRBJ1-2; V gene: TRBV7-9; CDR3 protein: CASSSTRTSNYGYTF
clone size: few; J gene: TRBJ2-1; V gene: TRBV12-3/TRBV12-4; CDR3 protein: CASSFGGAYSEQFF
clone size: many; J gene: TRBJ2-7; V gene: TRBV20-1; CDR3 protein: CSAGGTVTYEQYF
clone size: many; J gene: TRBJ1-1; V gene: TRBV7-9; CDR3 protein: CASRPVDRNTEAFF
clone size: -; J gene: TRBJ2-1; V gene: TRBV6-2/TRBV6-3; CDR3 protein: CASSLIRVVEQFF
clone size: many; J gene: TRBJ2-1; V gene: TRBV20-1; CDR3 protein: CSAKDPSGGIYNEQFF
clone size: -; J gene: TRBJ2-3; V gene: TRBV4-3; CDR3 protein: CASSLGLHTDTQYF
clone size: many; J gene: TRBJ2-1; V gene: TRBV5-3; CDR3 protein: CARSLGLPPEQFF
clone size: -; J gene: TRBJ2-3; V gene: TRBV19; CDR3 protein: CASSIVGGLSTDTQYF